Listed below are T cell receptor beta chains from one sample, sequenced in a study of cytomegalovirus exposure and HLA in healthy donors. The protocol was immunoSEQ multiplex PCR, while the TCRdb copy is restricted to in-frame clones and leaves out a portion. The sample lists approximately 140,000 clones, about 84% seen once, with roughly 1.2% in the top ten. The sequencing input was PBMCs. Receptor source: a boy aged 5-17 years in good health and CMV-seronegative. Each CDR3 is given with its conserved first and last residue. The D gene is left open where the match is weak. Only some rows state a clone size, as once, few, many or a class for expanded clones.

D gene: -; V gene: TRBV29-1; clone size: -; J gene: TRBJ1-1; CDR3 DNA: TGCAGCCACCAGGGCGCAGGCGAGAGTTTCACTGAAGCTTTCTTT; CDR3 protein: CSHQGAGESFTEAFF
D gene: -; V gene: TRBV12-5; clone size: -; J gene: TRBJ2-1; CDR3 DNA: TGTGCTAGTGGCGTCGGGAACAATGAGCAGTTCTTC; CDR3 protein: CASGVGNNEQFF
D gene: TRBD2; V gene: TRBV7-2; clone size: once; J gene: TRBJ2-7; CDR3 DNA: TGTGCCAGCAGCGCCGGGGGGGCCTACGAGCAGTACTTC; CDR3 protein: CASSAGGAYEQYF
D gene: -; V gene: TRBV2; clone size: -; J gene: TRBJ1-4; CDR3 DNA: TGTGCCAGCAGTGCCGAGGGACTAGCGGGAGGGCCCGTTTGGGAAAAACTGTTTTTT; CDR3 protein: CASSAEGLAGGPVWEKLFF
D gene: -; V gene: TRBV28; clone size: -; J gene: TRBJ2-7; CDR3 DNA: TGTGCCAGCAGTTTATGGGGGGCGCGAGCCTACGAGCAGTACTTC; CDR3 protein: CASSLWGARAYEQYF
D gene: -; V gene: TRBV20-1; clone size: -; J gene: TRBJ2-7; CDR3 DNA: TGCAGTGCTCCCAGGGACTTTGAGCAGTACTTC; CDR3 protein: CSAPRDFEQYF
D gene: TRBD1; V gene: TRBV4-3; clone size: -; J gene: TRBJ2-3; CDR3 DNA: TGCGCCAGCAGCCAAGAAAGGAGTCAGGGGGCTTATGAGATTAATACGCAGTATTTT; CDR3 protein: CASSQERSQGAYEINTQYF
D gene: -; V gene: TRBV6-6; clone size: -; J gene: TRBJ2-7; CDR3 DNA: TGTGCCAGCAGTGCCGGAGGAATTCTAGCCGGCGAGCAGTACTTC; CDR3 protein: CASSAGGILAGEQYF
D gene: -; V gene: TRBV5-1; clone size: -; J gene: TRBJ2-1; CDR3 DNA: TGCGCCAGCAGCTTGGTGGGTAGGGGAGGTGAGCAGTTCTTC; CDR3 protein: CASSLVGRGGEQFF
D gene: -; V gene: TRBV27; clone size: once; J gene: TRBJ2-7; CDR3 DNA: TGTGCCAGCAGCCAAGGGGAACCCCCCTACGAGCAGTACTTC; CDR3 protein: CASSQGEPPYEQYF
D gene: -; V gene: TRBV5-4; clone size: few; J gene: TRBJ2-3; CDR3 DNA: TGTGCCAGCAGCTTTAGCGGCACAGATACGCAGTATTTT; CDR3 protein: CASSFSGTDTQYF
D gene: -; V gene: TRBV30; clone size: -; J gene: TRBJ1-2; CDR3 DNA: TGTGCCTGGAGTGGGGCTCAAGGGGACTACACCTTC; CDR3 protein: CAWSGAQGDYTF
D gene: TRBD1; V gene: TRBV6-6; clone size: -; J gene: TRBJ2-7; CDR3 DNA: TGTGCCAGCAGAGAGGGACAGGGATACTACGAGCAGTACTTC; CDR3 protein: CASREGQGYYEQYF
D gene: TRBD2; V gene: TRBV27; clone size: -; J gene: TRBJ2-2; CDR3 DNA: TGTGCCAGCACCACCAGTGGGGTAGCGGGGCGGACCGGGGAGCTGTTTTTT; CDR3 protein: CASTTSGVAGRTGELFF
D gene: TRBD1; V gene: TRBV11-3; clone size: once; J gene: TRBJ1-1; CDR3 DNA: TGTGCCAGCAGCTTCGGGACAGGGGGTGACACTGAAGCTTTCTTT; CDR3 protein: CASSFGTGGDTEAFF
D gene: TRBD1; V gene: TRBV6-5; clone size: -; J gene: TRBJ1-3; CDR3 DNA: TGTGCCAGCAGTTCTCCGGGACAGAGGGACACCATATATTTT; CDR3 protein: CASSSPGQRDTIYF
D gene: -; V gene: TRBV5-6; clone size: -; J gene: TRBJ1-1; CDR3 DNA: TGTGCCAGCAGCTTGGTCGGGGAGCCTTTTGACACTGAAGCTTTCTTT; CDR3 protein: CASSLVGEPFDTEAFF
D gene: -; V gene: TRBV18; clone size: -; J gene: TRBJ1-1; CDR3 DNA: TGTGCCAGCTCACCACTCGGACAAGCGAACACTGAAGCTTTCTTT; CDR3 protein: CASSPLGQANTEAFF